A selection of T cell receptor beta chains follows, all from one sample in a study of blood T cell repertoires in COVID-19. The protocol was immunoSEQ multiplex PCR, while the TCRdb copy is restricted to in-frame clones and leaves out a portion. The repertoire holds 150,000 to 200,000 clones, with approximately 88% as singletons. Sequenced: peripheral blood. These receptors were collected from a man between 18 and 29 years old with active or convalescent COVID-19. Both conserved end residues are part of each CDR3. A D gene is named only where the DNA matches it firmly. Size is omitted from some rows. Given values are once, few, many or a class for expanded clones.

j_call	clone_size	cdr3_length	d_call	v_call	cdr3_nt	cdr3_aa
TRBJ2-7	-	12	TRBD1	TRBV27	TGTGCCAGCAGTTCAACGGGACAGGGGGAGTACTTC	CASSSTGQGEYF
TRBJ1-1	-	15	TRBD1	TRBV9	TGTGCCAGCAGCGTGCAGGGACAGGGATACACTGAAGCTTTCTTT	CASSVQGQGYTEAFF
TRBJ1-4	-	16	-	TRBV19	TGTGCCAGTAGTCTGGGACCGGGGGATGGTAATGAAAAACTGTTTTTT	CASSLGPGDGNEKLFF
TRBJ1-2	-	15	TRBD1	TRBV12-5	TGTGCTAGTGGTTCCCGGACAGGGTCCAACTATGGCTACACCTTC	CASGSRTGSNYGYTF
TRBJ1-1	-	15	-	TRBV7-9	TGTGCCAGCAACTTAGTGAGGGAATTTAACACTGAAGCTTTCTTT	CASNLVREFNTEAFF
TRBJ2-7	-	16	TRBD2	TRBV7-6	TGTGCCAGCAGCTTAGCTGCCACTAGCGCTACCTACGAGCAGTACTTC	CASSLAATSATYEQYF
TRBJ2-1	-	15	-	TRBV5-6	TGTGCCAGCAGCTTTCGGCTGACAGCGAACAATGAGCAGTTCTTC	CASSFRLTANNEQFF
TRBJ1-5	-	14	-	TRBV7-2	TGTGCCAGCAGCCCGGACAGCCTACAAGTGCCCCAGCATTTT	CASSPDSLQVPQHF
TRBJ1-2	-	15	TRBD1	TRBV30	TGTGCCGGATGGATGGGTATACAGGGGCGCGGTGGCTACACCTTC	CAGWMGIQGRGGYTF
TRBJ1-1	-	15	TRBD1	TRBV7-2	TGTGCCAGCAGCTTAGTTGGACAGGGCCCCCATGAAGCTTTCTTT	CASSLVGQGPHEAFF
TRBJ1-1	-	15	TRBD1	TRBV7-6	TGTGCCAGCAGCTTAGATACAGGGGGAGACACTGAAGCTTTCTTT	CASSLDTGGDTEAFF
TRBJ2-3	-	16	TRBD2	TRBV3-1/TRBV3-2	TGTGCCAGCAGCCCTCTAGCGGGGCCGGGCACAGATACGCAGTATTTT	CASSPLAGPGTDTQYF
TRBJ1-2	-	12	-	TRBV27	TGTGCCAGCAGTTTCTCAGGGAATGGCTACACCTTC	CASSFSGNGYTF
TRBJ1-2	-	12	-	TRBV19	TGTGCCAGTAGTATGTCAGGGTTGAGCTACACCTTC	CASSMSGLSYTF
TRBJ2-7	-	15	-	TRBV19	TGTGCCAGTAGTATGGGAACAGGGCCTCTCTACGAGCAGTACTTC	CASSMGTGPLYEQYF
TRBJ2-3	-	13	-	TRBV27	TGTGCCAGCAGTTTATCGGGCTCGGATACGCAGTATTTT	CASSLSGSDTQYF
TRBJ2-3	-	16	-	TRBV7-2	TGTGCCAGCAGCTCCCAGGGTAGGGCTTCCACAGATACGCAGTATTTT	CASSSQGRASTDTQYF
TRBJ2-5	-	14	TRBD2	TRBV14	TGTGCCAGCAGCTTAGCGGGGAACATGGAGACCCAGTACTTC	CASSLAGNMETQYF
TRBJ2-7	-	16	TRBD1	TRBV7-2	TGTGCCAGCAGCTTAACTTTAGGACAGGGTCCTTACGAGCAGTACTTC	CASSLTLGQGPYEQYF
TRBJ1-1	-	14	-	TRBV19	TGTGCCAGTATAAGAGGGGGAGTGAACACTGAAGCTTTCTTT	CASIRGGVNTEAFF
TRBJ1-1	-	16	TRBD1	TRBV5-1	TGCGCCAGCAGCCAGGACAGGGCTCAGAGGAACACTGAAGCTTTCTTT	CASSQDRAQRNTEAFF
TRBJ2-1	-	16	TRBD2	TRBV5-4	TGTGCCAGCAGCTTCCCCGGGACTACTCGAGTGAATGAGCAGTTCTTC	CASSFPGTTRVNEQFF
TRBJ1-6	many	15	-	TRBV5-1	TGCGCCAGCAGCTTTGAAAAGGGGAATAATTCACCCCTCCACTTT	CASSFEKGNNSPLHF
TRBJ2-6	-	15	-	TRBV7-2	TGTGCCAGCAGCACCCAGTTATCTGGGGCCAACGTCCTGACTTTC	CASSTQLSGANVLTF
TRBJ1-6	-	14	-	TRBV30	TGTGCCTGGAACGAAGGGGCGCAGGTTTCACCCCTCCACTTT	CAWNEGAQVSPLHF
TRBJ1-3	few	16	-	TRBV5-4	TGTGCCAGCAGTTTAACCGGGACACGCTCTGGAAACACCATATATTTT	CASSLTGTRSGNTIYF
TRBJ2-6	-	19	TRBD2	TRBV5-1	TGCGCCAGCAGCTTGGCGACTAGCGGGGTAAACTCTGGGGCCAACGTCCTGACTTTC	CASSLATSGVNSGANVLTF
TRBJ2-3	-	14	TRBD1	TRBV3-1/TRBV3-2	TGTGCCAGCAGCCTTGGGACAGGGATAGTAGCGCAGTATTTT	CASSLGTGIVAQYF
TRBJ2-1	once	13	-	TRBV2	TGTGCCAGCAGAGACGGGGGCTACAATGAGCAGTTCTTC	CASRDGGYNEQFF